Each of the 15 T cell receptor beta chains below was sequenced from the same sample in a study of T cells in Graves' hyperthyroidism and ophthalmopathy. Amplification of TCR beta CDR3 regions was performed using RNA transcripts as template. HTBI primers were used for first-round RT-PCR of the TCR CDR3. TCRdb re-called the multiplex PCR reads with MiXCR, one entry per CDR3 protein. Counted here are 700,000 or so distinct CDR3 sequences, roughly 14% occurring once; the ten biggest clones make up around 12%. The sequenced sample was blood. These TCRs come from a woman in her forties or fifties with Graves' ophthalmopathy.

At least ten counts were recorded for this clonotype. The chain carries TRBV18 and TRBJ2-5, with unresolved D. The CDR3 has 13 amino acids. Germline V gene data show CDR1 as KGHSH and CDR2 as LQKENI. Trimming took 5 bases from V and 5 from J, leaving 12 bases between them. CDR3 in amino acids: CASSGPVRETQYF. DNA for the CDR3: TGTGCCAGCTCAGGTCCCGTTCGGGAGACCCAGTACTTC.

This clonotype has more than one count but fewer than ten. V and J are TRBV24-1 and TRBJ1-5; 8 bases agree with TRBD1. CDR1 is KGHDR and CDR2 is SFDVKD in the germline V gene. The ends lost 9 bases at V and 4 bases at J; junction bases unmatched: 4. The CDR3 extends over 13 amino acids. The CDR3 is CATGRGPNQPQHF. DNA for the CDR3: TGTGCCACCGGCAGGGGGCCGAATCAGCCCCAGCATTTT.

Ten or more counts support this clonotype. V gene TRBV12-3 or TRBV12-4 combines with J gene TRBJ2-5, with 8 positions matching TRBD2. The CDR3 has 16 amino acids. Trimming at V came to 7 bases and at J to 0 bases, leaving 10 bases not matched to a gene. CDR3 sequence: CASTKSRTSYQETQYF. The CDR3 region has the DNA TGTGCCAGCACCAAAAGTCGGACTAGCTACCAAGAGACCCAGTACTTC.

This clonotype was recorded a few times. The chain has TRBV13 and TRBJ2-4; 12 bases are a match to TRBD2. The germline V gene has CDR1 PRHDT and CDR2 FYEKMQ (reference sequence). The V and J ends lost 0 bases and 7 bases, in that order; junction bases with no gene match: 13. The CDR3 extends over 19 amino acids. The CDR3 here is CASSLGTSGRVPEGNIQYF. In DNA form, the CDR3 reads TGTGCCAGCAGCTTAGGGACTAGCGGGAGAGTACCCGAGGGGAACATTCAGTACTTC.

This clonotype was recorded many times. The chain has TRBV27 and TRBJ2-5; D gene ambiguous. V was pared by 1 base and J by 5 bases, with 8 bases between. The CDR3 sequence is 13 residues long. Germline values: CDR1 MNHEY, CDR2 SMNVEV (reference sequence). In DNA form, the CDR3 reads TGTGCCAGCAGTTTATTATCCGGGGAGACCCAGTACTTC. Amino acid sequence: CASSLLSGETQYF.

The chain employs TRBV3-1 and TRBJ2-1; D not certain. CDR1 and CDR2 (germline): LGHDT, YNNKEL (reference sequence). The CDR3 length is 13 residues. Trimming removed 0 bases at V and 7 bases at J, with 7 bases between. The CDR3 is CASSQDHPNEQFF. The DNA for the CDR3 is TGTGCCAGCAGCCAAGATCATCCAAATGAGCAGTTCTTC.

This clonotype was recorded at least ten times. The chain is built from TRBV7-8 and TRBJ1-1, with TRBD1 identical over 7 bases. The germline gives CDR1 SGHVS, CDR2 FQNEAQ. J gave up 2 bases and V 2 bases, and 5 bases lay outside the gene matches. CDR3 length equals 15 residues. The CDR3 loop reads CASSLLSGGNTEAFF. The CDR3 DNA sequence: TGTGCCAGCAGCTTACTTTCAGGGGGTAACACTGAAGCTTTCTTT.

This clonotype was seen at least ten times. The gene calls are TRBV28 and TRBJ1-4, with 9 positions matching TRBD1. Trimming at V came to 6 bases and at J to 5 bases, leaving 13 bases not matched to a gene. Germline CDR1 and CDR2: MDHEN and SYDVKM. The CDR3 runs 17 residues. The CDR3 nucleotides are TGTGCCAGCAGACCTCAATCTCGGGACAGGGTAAATGAAAAACTGTTTTTT. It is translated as CASRPQSRDRVNEKLFF.

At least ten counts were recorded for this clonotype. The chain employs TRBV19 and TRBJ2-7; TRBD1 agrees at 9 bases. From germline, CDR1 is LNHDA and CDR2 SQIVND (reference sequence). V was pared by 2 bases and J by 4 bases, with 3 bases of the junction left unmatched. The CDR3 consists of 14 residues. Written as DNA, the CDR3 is TGTGCCAGTAGTATAACAGGGGGCCGGTACGAGCAGTACTTC. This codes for CASSITGGRYEQYF.

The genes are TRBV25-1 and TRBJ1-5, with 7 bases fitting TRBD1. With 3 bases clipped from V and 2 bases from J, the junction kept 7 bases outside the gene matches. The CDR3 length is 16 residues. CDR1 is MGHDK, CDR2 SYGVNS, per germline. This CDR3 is CASSETGFYGNQPQHF. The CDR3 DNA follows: TGTGCCAGCAGTGAGACAGGGTTCTATGGCAATCAGCCCCAGCATTTT.

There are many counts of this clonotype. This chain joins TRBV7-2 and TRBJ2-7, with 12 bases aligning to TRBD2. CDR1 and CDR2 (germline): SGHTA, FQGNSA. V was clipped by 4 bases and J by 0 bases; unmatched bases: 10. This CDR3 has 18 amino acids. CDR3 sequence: CASSSGLGLAGSSYEQYF. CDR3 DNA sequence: TGTGCCAGCAGCTCTGGGTTGGGACTAGCGGGTTCCTCCTACGAGCAGTACTTC.

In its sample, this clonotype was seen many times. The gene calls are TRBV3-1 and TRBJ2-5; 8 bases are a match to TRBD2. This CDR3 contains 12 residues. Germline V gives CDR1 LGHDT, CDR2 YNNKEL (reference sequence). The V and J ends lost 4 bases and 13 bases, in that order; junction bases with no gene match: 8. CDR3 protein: CASSLAAGEVYF. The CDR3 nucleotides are TGTGCCAGCAGCCTTGCAGCGGGAGAGGTGTACTTC.

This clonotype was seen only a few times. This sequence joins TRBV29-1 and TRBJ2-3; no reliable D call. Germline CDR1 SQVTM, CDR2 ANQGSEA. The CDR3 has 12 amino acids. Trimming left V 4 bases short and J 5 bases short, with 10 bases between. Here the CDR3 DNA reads TGCAGCGTTGTGGGCATGATAGATACGCAGTATTTT. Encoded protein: CSVVGMIDTQYF.

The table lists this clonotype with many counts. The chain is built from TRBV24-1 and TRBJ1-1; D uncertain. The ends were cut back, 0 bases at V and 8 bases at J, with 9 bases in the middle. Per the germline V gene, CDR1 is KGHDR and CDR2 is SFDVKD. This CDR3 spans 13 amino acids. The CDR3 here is CATSDLKGREAFF. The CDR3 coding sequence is TGTGCCACCAGTGATTTGAAGGGCAGAGAAGCTTTCTTT.

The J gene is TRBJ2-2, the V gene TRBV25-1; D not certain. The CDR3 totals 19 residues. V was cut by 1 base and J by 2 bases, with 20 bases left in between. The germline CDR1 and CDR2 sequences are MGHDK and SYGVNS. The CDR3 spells CASSELLAPLSVNTGELFF. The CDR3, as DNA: TGTGCCAGCAGTGAATTATTGGCCCCCTTAAGTGTTAACACCGGGGAGCTGTTTTTT.